This T cell receptor beta chain originates from a study of early T cells in non-severe SARS-CoV-2 infection. TCRdb processed the 5' RACE reads anew with MiXCR; each CDR3 protein has one entry. Among fewer than 85,000 distinct CDR3 sequences listed, over 9% were seen once. This CDR3 comprises 13 residues. V lost 6 bases and J 5 bases, leaving 13 bases between the germline ends. Germline V gene sequence: CDR1 MDHEN, CDR2 SYDVKM. The sequenced sample consisted of whole blood. The clonotype comes from an adult who was a healthcare worker with PCR-confirmed SARS-CoV-2 infection or an uninfected control (not recorded which). The chain links TRBV28 to TRBJ1-1; tentative D call: TRBD1 (6 bases). The CDR3 DNA reads as TGTGCCAGCAGCACAGGGAGGTTTACTGAAGCTTTCTTT. Residues: CASSTGRFTEAFF.